The 23 T cell receptor beta chains reported below all come from one sample, sequenced in a study of shared clonotypes between healthy human individuals. Repertoires were generated with immunoSEQ multiplex PCR, while TCRdb's copy carries only in-frame clones and drops some. The sample has roughly 1.4 million clones, around 98.5% seen once. The sequenced sample consisted of naive CD4+ T cells sorted from blood. Subset: CD45RA+ positively selected. These TCRs come from a man between 25 and 39 years old in good health.

The rearrangement uses TRBV25-1 and TRBJ2-2, with 9 bases aligning to TRBD1. J lost 3 bases, V lost 6 bases, and 5 bases had no gene match. The CDR3 has 15 residues. CDR1 MGHDK and CDR2 SYGVNS come from the germline V gene. The CDR3 loop is CASRPGTGYTGELFF. In DNA form, the CDR3 reads TGTGCCAGCAGACCCGGGACAGGGTACACCGGGGAGCTGTTTTTT. Filled out from reference TRBV25-1 and TRBJ2-2, the complete variable domain reads EADIYQTPRYLVIGTGKKITLECSQTMGHDKMYWYQQDPGMELHLIHYSYGVNSTEKGDLSSESTVSRIRTEHFPLTLESARPSHTSQYLCASRPGTGYTGELFFGEGSRLTVL.

V gene TRBV28 combines with J gene TRBJ2-1; D is possibly TRBD2 (7 bases). This CDR3 comprises 17 residues. CDR1 MDHEN and CDR2 SYDVKM come from the germline V gene. The V end lost 7 bases, the J end lost 0 bases, and 19 bases lay between the germline ends. Written as DNA, the CDR3 is TGTGCCAGCATCCGGGGGGCGGGACGAGGCTCCTACAATGAGCAGTTCTTC. Residues: CASIRGAGRGSYNEQFF. Using reference TRBV28 and TRBJ2-1 for the parts outside the CDR3, the full variable domain is DVKVTQSSRYLVKRTGEKVFLECVQDMDHENMFWYRQDPGLGLRLIYFSYDVKMKEKGDIPEGYSVSREKKERFSLILESASTNQTSMYLCASIRGAGRGSYNEQFFGPGTRLTVL.

This clone has a single count. This chain uses TRBV30 with TRBJ2-3; D may be TRBD1 or TRBD2 (5 bases each). Trimming left V 0 bases short and J 9 bases short, with 16 bases between. CDR1 and CDR2 from the germline V gene are GTSNPN and SVGIG (reference sequence). CDR3 length: 14 residues. In DNA form, the CDR3 reads TGTGCCTGGAGTGTAGGGGACGGCAGCGCGACGCAGTATTTT. Amino acid sequence: CAWSVGDGSATQYF.

The gene calls are TRBV5-1 and TRBJ2-2; D call uncertain. CDR1 and CDR2 (germline): SGHRS, YFSETQ. The CDR3 is 15 residues long. The germline V and J ends were trimmed by 2 bases and 4 bases, with 12 bases remaining between them. This CDR3 reads CASSLLGSGTGELFF. DNA for the CDR3: TGCGCCAGCAGCTTATTAGGGTCGGGCACCGGGGAGCTGTTTTTT.

The chain combines TRBV27 with TRBJ2-5; tentative D call: TRBD1 (5 bases). This CDR3 spans 15 amino acids. V was trimmed by 7 bases and J by 5 bases, leaving 20 bases between them. CDR1 and CDR2 from the germline V gene are MNHEY and SMNVEV (reference sequence). The CDR3 DNA reads as TGTGCCAGCATGGGGCAGACACGACCCGGCGAGACCCAGTACTTC. Translating it yields CASMGQTRPGETQYF.

V gene TRBV7-2 combines with J gene TRBJ1-1, with a tentative D call TRBD1 (5 bases). The CDR3 runs to 14 residues. Germline V lookup: CDR1 SGHTA, CDR2 FQGNSA. With 2 bases removed from V and 5 bases from J, the gap between germline ends came to 12 bases. The CDR3 bases are TGTGCCAGCAGCTTATCCCCCAGGGAGACTGAAGCTTTCTTT. Encoded protein: CASSLSPRETEAFF.

The chain recombines TRBV5-1 with TRBJ1-2; 7 positions match TRBD1. This CDR3 is 14 amino acids long. Germline CDR1 is SGHRS and CDR2 is YFSETQ. Trimming cost V 4 bases and J 6 bases; bases outside gene matches: 9. The CDR3 nucleotides read TGCGCCAGCAGCGCGATGGGGCAGGGGGATGGCTACACCTTC. It yields the protein CASSAMGQGDGYTF.

This chain joins TRBV10-1 and TRBJ2-5; 12 bases line up with TRBD2. The CDR3 contains 16 residues. The V and J ends lost 6 bases and 2 bases, in that order; junction bases with no gene match: 7. Per germline, CDR1 WNHNN and CDR2 SYGVQD (reference sequence). The CDR3 loop reads CASSHGLAGIQETQYF. For the CDR3, the DNA is TGCGCCAGCAGCCATGGACTAGCGGGGATACAAGAGACCCAGTACTTC.

The chain employs TRBV4-1 and TRBJ2-1, with a weak D call TRBD2 (6 bases). V was pared by 1 base and J by 9 bases, with 10 bases between. The CDR3 extends over 13 amino acids. Germline V lookup: CDR1 MGHRA, CDR2 YSYEKL. DNA of the CDR3: TGCGCCAGCAGCCAAGTTCGGGGAGGTGAGCAGTTCTTC. It translates to CASSQVRGGEQFF.

J is TRBJ1-2 and V is TRBV5-1, with 10 bases aligning to TRBD1. This CDR3 comprises 13 residues. Germline CDR1 is SGHRS and CDR2 is YFSETQ. Losses at the gene ends were 8 bases for V and 1 base for J; bases not matched to a gene: 2. CDR3: CASGTGDNYGYTF. In DNA, the CDR3 is TGCGCCAGTGGGACAGGGGATAACTATGGCTACACCTTC.

V usage is TRBV6-1 and J usage is TRBJ2-5; TRBD1 matches 10 bases. This CDR3 contains 15 residues. V dropped 2 bases and J dropped 9; count of bases not matched to a gene: 9. Germline-derived CDR1 and CDR2 are MNHNS and SASEGT. For the CDR3, the DNA is TGTGCCAGCAGTGAATTGGGACAGGGACAGGGGTCCCAGTACTTC. It translates to CASSELGQGQGSQYF.

The chain recombines TRBV1 with TRBJ2-1. TRBV1 represents a pseudogene. The CDR3 runs 16 residues. The CDR3 region is CTSSQGSIKGYNEQFF. The CDR3 bases are TGCACCAGCAGCCAAGGGTCCATAAAGGGTTACAATGAGCAGTTCTTC.

The chain combines TRBV5-8 with TRBJ1-5; possibly TRBD1 for D (6 bases). CDR1 and CDR2 (germline): SGHTS, YDEGEE. The CDR3 loop spans 18 amino acids. The V end lost 4 bases, the J end lost 3 bases, and 23 bases lay between the germline ends. The CDR3 DNA is TGTGCCAGCAGCCCTTCCCGGCACAGGGTTTCGAACAATCAGCCCCAGCATTTT. Its protein product is CASSPSRHRVSNNQPQHF.

V and J are TRBV11-2 and TRBJ2-1; D may be TRBD1 or TRBD2 (5 bases each). Per the germline V gene, CDR1 is SGHAT and CDR2 is FQNNGV. The CDR3 covers 13 residues. Trimming removed 8 bases at V and 2 bases at J, with 10 bases between. The CDR3 is CASRRGTYNEQFF. CDR3 bases: TGTGCCAGCCGCCGGGGCACCTACAATGAGCAGTTCTTC.

The rearrangement links TRBV7-9 to TRBJ1-1; no firm D call. Germline assignment: CDR1 SEHNR and CDR2 FQNEAQ (reference sequence). With 1 base removed from V and 0 bases from J, the gap between germline ends came to 6 bases. This CDR3 has 14 residues. The CDR3 is CASSLVRMNTEAFF. For the CDR3, the DNA is TGTGCCAGCAGCTTAGTAAGAATGAACACTGAAGCTTTCTTT.

The chain combines TRBV5-1 with TRBJ2-2; TRBD1 agrees at 8 bases. The J segment lost 5 bases and the V segment lost 4 bases, leaving 4 bases of the junction unmatched. Germline V gene data show CDR1 as SGHRS and CDR2 as YFSETQ. CDR3 length equals 14 residues. The CDR3 sequence: CASSPRTGTGELFF. In nucleotides, the CDR3 is TGCGCCAGCAGCCCACGGACAGGGACCGGGGAGCTGTTTTTT.

A remark on this clone: The sample contains more than one DNA sequence encoding this CDR3. CDR3 residues: CASSLPGSSNQPQHF. The CDR3 region has the DNA TGTGCCAGCAGTTTGCCCGGCAGTAGCAATCAGCCCCAGCATTTT. The chain couples TRBV28 to TRBJ1-5; D gene uncertain. CDR1 is MDHEN, CDR2 SYDVKM, per germline. V lost 3 bases to trimming and J lost 0 bases, with 9 bases between them. The CDR3 covers 15 residues.

On this clone itself: The same CDR3 is also encoded by other DNA sequences in this sample. The chain combines TRBV18 with TRBJ1-5; possibly TRBD1 for D (5 bases). V shed 3 bases and J shed 7 bases, with 7 bases lying between them. There are 12 residues in the CDR3. The germline V gene encodes CDR1 KGHSH and CDR2 LQKENI. Here the CDR3 DNA reads TGTGCCAGCTCACCCCAGGGACAGCCCCAGCATTTT. Residues: CASSPQGQPQHF.

The chain carries TRBV28 and TRBJ2-5, with 12 nucleotides matching TRBD2. J gave up 2 bases and V 3 bases, and 7 bases lay outside the gene matches. Germline CDR1 is MDHEN and CDR2 is SYDVKM. This CDR3 comprises 17 residues. The CDR3 sequence is CASSLSLGLAGQETQYF. In DNA, the CDR3 is TGTGCCAGCAGTTTGAGTCTCGGACTAGCGGGACAAGAGACCCAGTACTTC.

V and J are TRBV6-5 and TRBJ1-4, with D unresolved. Germline V gives CDR1 MNHEY, CDR2 SVGAGI. The CDR3 runs 16 residues. With 2 bases removed from V and 6 bases from J, the gap between germline ends came to 16 bases. For the CDR3, the DNA is TGTGCCAGCAGTTACCGGAGTTACGGCTGGGATGAAAAACTGTTTTTT. This translates into CASSYRSYGWDEKLFF.

About this clone itself: This sample also contains other DNA sequences that code for the same CDR3. The gene calls are TRBV5-1 and TRBJ2-7; 9 bases line up with TRBD1. The J segment lost 2 bases and the V segment lost 4 bases, leaving 4 bases of the junction unmatched. The CDR3 runs to 14 residues. CDR1 is SGHRS, CDR2 YFSETQ, per germline. The CDR3 loop is CASSPRQGAYEQYF. DNA of the CDR3: TGCGCCAGCAGCCCTCGACAGGGGGCCTACGAGCAGTACTTC. The variable domain in full, completed from reference TRBV5-1 and TRBJ2-7, reads KAGVTQTPRYLIKTRGQQVTLSCSPISGHRSVSWYQQTPGQGLQFLFEYFSETQRNKGNFPGRFSGRQFSNSRSEMNVSTLELGDSALYLCASSPRQGAYEQYFGPGTRLTVT.

The gene calls are TRBV6-5 and TRBJ1-2; the D is unclear. The CDR3 is 11 amino acids. Trimming left V 10 bases short and J 7 bases short, with 13 bases between. Germline CDR1 MNHEY, CDR2 SVGAGI. The CDR3: CATGTASGYTF. DNA for the CDR3: TGTGCCACCGGTACAGCCAGTGGCTACACCTTC.

This chain joins TRBV11-1 and TRBJ1-5; 8 bases line up with TRBD1. After removal of 5 bases from V and 2 bases from J, the junction contained 5 bases not matched to a gene. Per the germline V gene, CDR1 is SGHAT and CDR2 is FQDESV (reference sequence). The CDR3 spans 15 residues. The CDR3 protein is CASSPGQEGNQPQHF. Here the CDR3 DNA reads TGTGCCAGCAGCCCGGGACAGGAAGGCAATCAGCCCCAGCATTTT.